One and the same sample provided the 25 T cell receptor beta chains below, sequenced in a study of cytomegalovirus exposure and HLA in healthy donors. With 60 Vbeta and 13 Jbeta primers, the PCR was carried out. Using immunoSEQ multiplex PCR, the repertoire was profiled, and TCRdb retains in-frame clones only, with some absent. Of under 150,000 clones in the sample, around 86% were seen once. The specimen was PBMCs. The receptors were gathered from a woman aged 50 to 60 in good health and CMV-seropositive.

This clone was detected only a few times. J is TRBJ1-1 and V is TRBV9, with D possibly matching TRBD1 (6 bases). Looked up from germline, CDR1 is SGDLS and CDR2 is YYNGEE. V lost 1 base and J 0 bases, leaving 13 bases between the germline ends. The CDR3 has 16 amino acids. The CDR3 DNA is TGTGCCAGCAGCGTAAGGGGGGGGGCGTTGAACACTGAAGCTTTCTTT. Residues: CASSVRGGALNTEAFF. Using reference TRBV9 and TRBJ1-1 for the parts outside the CDR3, the full variable domain is DSGVTQTPKHLITATGQRVTLRCSPRSGDLSVYWYQQSLDQGLQFLIQYYNGEERAKGNILERFSAQQFPDLHSELNLSSLELGDSALYFCASSVRGGALNTEAFFGQGTRLTVV.

The chain links TRBV7-9 to TRBJ2-7; 9 bases are a match to TRBD1. J gave up 7 bases and V 4 bases, and 11 bases lay outside the gene matches. In germline, CDR1 is SEHNR, CDR2 FQNEAQ (reference sequence). The CDR3 is 15 amino acids. The CDR3 here is CASSSGTGFLGEQYF. The CDR3 DNA is TGTGCCAGCAGCTCAGGGACAGGGTTTTTGGGGGAGCAGTACTTC.

The J gene is TRBJ2-7, the V gene TRBV7-2; TRBD2 matches 15 bases. The CDR3 spans 17 residues. Germline CDR1 SGHTA, CDR2 FQGNSA. The V gene end was trimmed by 5 bases and the J gene end by 3 bases; junction bases not matched to a gene: 8. This CDR3 is CASSPGLAGGGGYEQYF. Written as DNA, the CDR3 is TGTGCCAGCAGCCCGGGACTAGCGGGAGGAGGGGGCTACGAGCAGTACTTC.

This clone was seen a single time. This chain joins TRBV7-2 and TRBJ2-3, with TRBD2 as a possible D gene (5 bases). This CDR3 has 15 amino acids. Trimming shortened V by 5 bases and J by 6 bases, and 18 bases separated the two germline ends. The germline V gene encodes CDR1 SGHTA and CDR2 FQGNSA. The CDR3, as DNA: TGTGCCAGCAGCCCCCGGGGTAGCGTGGTGGATACGCAGTATTTT. Encoded protein: CASSPRGSVVDTQYF.

Judged by abundance, this clone is medium-sized (0.01 to 0.1%). The V call is TRBV5-4, the J call TRBJ2-3, with D possibly matching TRBD2 (6 bases). V was cut by 6 bases and J by 1 base, with 15 bases left in between. This CDR3 has 15 residues. Germline CDR1 and CDR2: SGHNT and YYREEE (reference sequence). The CDR3 nucleotides are TGTGCCAGCACCGTGGGGGGACTGGGCACAGATACGCAGTATTTT. Its translation is CASTVGGLGTDTQYF.

The gene calls are TRBV28 and TRBJ1-4; no clear D. The CDR3 contains 14 residues. V lost 0 bases and J 8 bases, leaving 10 bases between the germline ends. CDR1 and CDR2 (germline): MDHEN, SYDVKM. The CDR3 protein is CASSLWIQAEKLFF. The CDR3 DNA reads as TGTGCCAGCAGTTTATGGATCCAAGCCGAAAAACTGTTTTTT. Combining the CDR3 with reference TRBV28 and TRBJ1-4 gives the whole variable domain DVKVTQSSRYLVKRTGEKVFLECVQDMDHENMFWYRQDPGLGLRLIYFSYDVKMKEKGDIPEGYSVSREKKERFSLILESASTNQTSMYLCASSLWIQAEKLFFGSGTQLSVL.

This clone appeared a single time. The V gene is TRBV18, the J gene TRBJ1-1; 10 bases agree with TRBD1. There are 15 residues in the CDR3. Per the germline V gene, CDR1 is KGHSH and CDR2 is LQKENI. V dropped 2 bases and J dropped 4; count of bases not matched to a gene: 4. CDR3 DNA sequence: TGTGCCAGCTCACCAGGGACAGGGGTTAGCACTGAAGCTTTCTTT. It yields the protein CASSPGTGVSTEAFF. The complete variable domain, with remaining parts taken from reference TRBV18 and TRBJ1-1, reads NAGVMQNPRHLVRRRGQEARLRCSPMKGHSHVYWYRQLPEEGLKFMVYLQKENIIDESGMPKERFSAEFPKEGPSILRIQQVVRGDSAAYFCASSPGTGVSTEAFFGQGTRLTVV.

This chain connects TRBV2 to TRBJ1-5; D not resolved. Germline-derived CDR1 and CDR2 are SNHLY and FYNNEI. V lost 5 bases to trimming and J lost 1 base, with 18 bases between them. The CDR3 has 17 amino acids. CDR3 DNA sequence: TGTGCCAGCAGTTTGGCGCGCCCTCCGCGGAGCAATCAGCCCCAGCATTTT. It encodes CASSLARPPRSNQPQHF.

V is TRBV5-1 and J is TRBJ1-1, with 10 bases fitting TRBD1. V trimming: 4 bases; J trimming: 7 bases; junction bases outside the gene matches: 7. The CDR3 is 14 amino acids. Looked up from germline, CDR1 is SGHRS and CDR2 is YFSETQ. CDR3 amino acids: CASSPGQGRREAFF. The DNA for the CDR3 is TGCGCCAGCAGCCCGGGACAGGGGAGGCGTGAAGCTTTCTTT. Filled out from reference TRBV5-1 and TRBJ1-1, the complete variable domain reads KAGVTQTPRYLIKTRGQQVTLSCSPISGHRSVSWYQQTPGQGLQFLFEYFSETQRNKGNFPGRFSGRQFSNSRSEMNVSTLELGDSALYLCASSPGQGRREAFFGQGTRLTVV.

The rearrangement links TRBV4-1 to TRBJ1-2; no reliable D call. The V end was cut by 4 bases, the J end by 6 bases, with 9 bases between. Germline-derived CDR1 and CDR2 are MGHRA and YSYEKL. The length of the CDR3 is 12 residues. CDR3 nucleotides: TGCGCCAGCAGCCGCTTCGGTGATGGCTACACCTTC. This sequence encodes CASSRFGDGYTF.

The CDR3 DNA is TGTGCCAGCAGCTTAAGTGGACTAGAAGGAAATGAGCAGTTCTTC. It translates to CASSLSGLEGNEQFF. The V and J genes are TRBV7-3 and TRBJ2-1; 7 positions agree with TRBD2. Germline-derived CDR1 and CDR2 are SGHTA and FQGTGA. The CDR3 contains 15 residues. Trimming took 1 base from V and 7 from J; bases not matched to a gene: 7.

The chain joins TRBV6-6 to TRBJ1-2; TRBD1 matches at 9 bases. This CDR3 is 14 amino acids long. Germline V gene data show CDR1 as MNHNY and CDR2 as SVGAGI (reference sequence). After removal of 2 bases from V and 6 bases from J, the junction contained 4 bases not matched to a gene. CDR3: CASSYTGGSDGYTF. DNA for the CDR3: TGTGCCAGCAGTTACACAGGGGGCAGTGATGGCTACACCTTC.

This chain connects TRBV5-5 to TRBJ2-5, with a possible D match to TRBD2 (6 bases). V lost 4 bases to trimming and J lost 5 bases, with 24 bases between them. Germline values: CDR1 SGHKS, CDR2 YYEKEE (reference sequence). CDR3 size: 17 residues. The CDR3 sequence is CASSRTLGGVGGETQYF. Here the CDR3 DNA reads TGTGCCAGCAGCCGCACCCTCGGGGGAGTTGGAGGGGAGACCCAGTACTTC. Looking up the rest from reference TRBV5-5 and TRBJ2-5 gives the full variable domain: DAGVTQSPTHLIKTRGQQVTLRCSPISGHKSVSWYQQVLGQGPQFIFQYYEKEERGRGNFPDRFSARQFPNYSSELNVNALLLGDSALYLCASSRTLGGVGGETQYFGPGTRLLVL.

The chain couples TRBV11-3 to TRBJ2-3; D is uncertain. Trimming took off 5 bases at V and 2 bases at J, with 17 bases between the two ends. Germline assignment: CDR1 SGHNT and CDR2 YENEEA. The CDR3 has 16 amino acids. The CDR3: CASSHSFGYNTDTQYF. DNA for the CDR3: TGTGCCAGCAGCCACAGTTTTGGGTATAACACAGATACGCAGTATTTT. Full variable domain (outside the CDR3, taken from reference TRBV11-3 and TRBJ2-3): EAGVVQSPRYKIIEKKQPVAFWCNPISGHNTLYWYLQNLGQGPELLIRYENEEAVDDSQLPKDRFSAERLKGVDSTLKIQPAELGDSAVYLCASSHSFGYNTDTQYFGPGTRLTVL.

The gene calls are TRBV4-1 and TRBJ1-5, with D unresolved. The CDR3 spans 16 residues. V was clipped by 4 bases and J by 6 bases, with 19 bases between them. Per germline, CDR1 MGHRA and CDR2 YSYEKL. The CDR3: CASSPTFDLRRQPQHF. The CDR3, as DNA: TGCGCCAGCAGCCCTACGTTTGATCTACGTCGTCAGCCCCAGCATTTT.

The sample holds one count of this clone. This chain uses TRBV18 with TRBJ2-7; 8 nucleotides agree with TRBD2. Losses at the gene ends were 5 bases for V and 3 bases for J; bases not matched to a gene: 3. Germline lookup yields CDR1 KGHSH and CDR2 LQKENI. This CDR3 region has 13 residues. CDR3 loop: CASSNRGGYEQYF. The DNA of the CDR3 is TGTGCCAGCTCAAACCGGGGGGGCTACGAGCAGTACTTC.

The chain has TRBV11-3 and TRBJ2-3, with 9 bases fitting TRBD2. J lost 1 base, V lost 5 bases, and 4 bases had no gene match. The CDR3 runs to 15 residues. The germline V gene has CDR1 SGHNT and CDR2 YENEEA. The CDR3 nucleotides are TGTGCCAGCAGCCGTAGCGGGAGAGGCACAGATACGCAGTATTTT. Translation: CASSRSGRGTDTQYF. The full variable domain, rest sourced from reference TRBV11-3 and TRBJ2-3, is EAGVVQSPRYKIIEKKQPVAFWCNPISGHNTLYWYLQNLGQGPELLIRYENEEAVDDSQLPKDRFSAERLKGVDSTLKIQPAELGDSAVYLCASSRSGRGTDTQYFGPGTRLTVL.

In this sample, this clone turned up a few times. The V call is TRBV7-2, the J call TRBJ2-7; D remains ambiguous. V was pared by 1 base and J by 0 bases, with 7 bases between. In germline, CDR1 is SGHTA, CDR2 FQGNSA. The CDR3 spans 14 residues. DNA of the CDR3: TGTGCCAGCAGCTTAGGACTCCTCTCCTACGAGCAGTACTTC. Encoded protein: CASSLGLLSYEQYF.

The J gene is TRBJ2-7, the V gene TRBV2; TRBD1 agrees at 7 bases. Germline values: CDR1 SNHLY, CDR2 FYNNEI. The V and J ends lost 5 bases and 5 bases, in that order; junction bases with no gene match: 12. This CDR3 is 15 amino acids long. Here the CDR3 reads CASSLEGQPSHEQYF. The CDR3 coding sequence is TGTGCCAGCAGTCTAGAGGGACAGCCCTCTCACGAGCAGTACTTC.

V usage is TRBV7-8 and J usage is TRBJ1-1; 7 positions match TRBD1. This CDR3 contains 20 residues. V dropped 2 bases and J dropped 5; count of bases not matched to a gene: 23. Germline V CDR1 and CDR2: SGHVS, FQNEAQ. The CDR3 coding sequence is TGTGCCAGCAGCTTAATTACCCAATTGGGGCAGGGGGAACGAGGAACTGAAGCTTTCTTT. This encodes CASSLITQLGQGERGTEAFF.

The chain uses TRBV27 and TRBJ1-2; D possibly corresponds to TRBD1 (6 bases). CDR1 and CDR2 (germline): MNHEY, SMNVEV (reference sequence). Trimming removed 1 base from V and 6 bases from J, with 12 bases in between. The CDR3 is made up of 14 amino acids. CDR3 DNA: TGTGCCAGCAGTTTATACGGGGGGCGGGATGGCTACACCTTC. This encodes CASSLYGGRDGYTF.

J is TRBJ2-6 and V is TRBV7-8; D gene ambiguous. The CDR3 has 16 residues. V was clipped by 0 bases and J by 0 bases, with 6 bases between them. Germline V gives CDR1 SGHVS, CDR2 FQNEAQ. The CDR3 region is CASSLASHSGANVLTF. The CDR3 nucleotides are TGTGCCAGCAGCTTAGCGTCCCACTCTGGGGCCAACGTCCTGACTTTC. Full variable domain (rest looked up from reference TRBV7-8 and TRBJ2-6): GAGVSQSPRYKVAKRGQDVALRCDPISGHVSLFWYQQALGQGPEFLTYFQNEAQLDKSGLPSDRFFAERPEGSVSTLKIQRTQQEDSAVYLCASSLASHSGANVLTFGAGSRLTVL.

The chain recombines TRBV15 with TRBJ1-6; maybe TRBD1 (6 bases). This CDR3 contains 15 residues. V was cut by 1 base and J by 5 bases, with 9 bases left in between. Germline V gives CDR1 LNHNV, CDR2 YYDKDF (reference sequence). The CDR3 here is CATSRGDRNNSPLHF. CDR3 DNA: TGTGCCACCAGCAGAGGCGACAGGAATAATTCACCCCTCCACTTT.

This chain connects TRBV28 to TRBJ1-5; D is ambiguous. The CDR3 is 13 residues long. The V gene lost 6 bases and the J gene lost 2 bases, with 8 bases spanning the gap. The germline CDR1 and CDR2 sequences are MDHEN and SYDVKM. DNA of the CDR3: TGTGCCAGCAGGAATCTAGGCAATCAGCCCCAGCATTTT. Protein sequence: CASRNLGNQPQHF.

The rearrangement links TRBV28 to TRBJ1-2; D gene ambiguous. CDR1 MDHEN and CDR2 SYDVKM come from the germline V gene. The CDR3 contains 13 residues. V was pared by 6 bases and J by 8 bases, with 16 bases between. CDR3 sequence: CASRSPGTQGYTF. CDR3 DNA: TGTGCCAGCAGGTCCCCGGGAACTCAAGGCTACACCTTC.